A single sample is the source of the 3 T cell receptor beta chains below, sequenced in a study of T cell responses to AZD1222 COVID-19 vaccine. Libraries were prepared by immunoSEQ multiplex PCR; TCRdb keeps only in-frame clonotypes and omits some of them. Among roughly 170,000 clones listed, 90% to 95% were seen once. Sequenced here: peripheral blood, sampled 28 days after the second AZD1222 dose. The source is an adult who received the AZD1222 COVID-19 vaccine.

The chain combines TRBV28 with TRBJ2-7; 7 positions match TRBD1. Germline lookup yields CDR1 MDHEN and CDR2 SYDVKM. Losses at the gene ends were 3 bases for V and 0 bases for J; bases not matched to a gene: 5. This CDR3 has 15 residues. CDR3 bases: TGTGCCAGCAGTTTCCCGGCAGGGGGCTCCTACGAGCAGTACTTC. This sequence encodes CASSFPAGGSYEQYF. The complete variable domain, with remaining parts taken from reference TRBV28 and TRBJ2-7, reads DVKVTQSSRYLVKRTGEKVFLECVQDMDHENMFWYRQDPGLGLRLIYFSYDVKMKEKGDIPEGYSVSREKKERFSLILESASTNQTSMYLCASSFPAGGSYEQYFGPGTRLTVT.

The genes are TRBV6-5 and TRBJ2-2; unclear D gene. The germline V gene encodes CDR1 MNHEY and CDR2 SVGAGI. V lost 6 bases and J lost 5, with 10 bases in between. The CDR3 sequence is 13 residues long. DNA of the CDR3: TGTGCCAGCAGGCCAAAGAAGACCGGGGAGCTGTTTTTT. Translation: CASRPKKTGELFF.

The chain links TRBV19 to TRBJ2-2, with D possibly TRBD1 on 5 matching bases. CDR3 size: 15 residues. Germline loops: CDR1 LNHDA, CDR2 SQIVND (reference sequence). Trimming shortened V by 9 bases and J by 4 bases, and 18 bases separated the two germline ends. In DNA form, the CDR3 reads TGTGCCAGCCGAAATGACAGAATCCCCACCGGGGAGCTGTTTTTT. Translating gives CASRNDRIPTGELFF.